These T cell receptor beta chains were read from a single sample in a study of identical twins. TCRdb re-derived calls from the 5' RACE reads in MiXCR, one entry per CDR3 protein. This sample carries about 240,000 distinct CDR3 sequences, about 12% of them seen once, and the ten largest clones take 4%. These data are also associated with another study on yellow fever vaccine responses in identical twins.

Sequences were obtained from memory (CD45RO+) T cells sorted from blood. Every receptor here comes from a woman under 30 in good health. Each CDR3 is given with its conserved first and last residue. D genes are given only for firm matches. Expanded clones are given a class, and other clones once, few, many or no size at all.

cdr3_aa: CSARAYGLAGSSYEQYF; cdr3_nt: TGCAGTGCTAGAGCATACGGACTAGCGGGAAGCTCCTACGAGCAGTACTTC; clone_size: NA; v_call: TRBV20-1; d_call: TRBD2; j_call: TRBJ2-7
cdr3_aa: CSAEGESNTGELFF; cdr3_nt: TGCAGTGCCGAGGGGGAGTCGAACACCGGGGAGCTGTTTTTT; clone_size: NA; v_call: TRBV20-1; d_call: NA; j_call: TRBJ2-2
cdr3_aa: CASSSRGLGDSPLHF; cdr3_nt: TGTGCCAGCAGCAGCAGGGGACTGGGGGATTCACCCCTCCACTTT; clone_size: many; v_call: TRBV7-2; d_call: NA; j_call: TRBJ1-6
cdr3_aa: CASTREGTSGMSRTDTQYF; cdr3_nt: TGCGCCAGCACCCGGGAAGGGACTAGCGGGATGAGCCGGACAGATACGCAGTATTTT; clone_size: many; v_call: TRBV5-1; d_call: TRBD2; j_call: TRBJ2-3
cdr3_aa: CASSLEAGGHGVEQFF; cdr3_nt: TGTGCCAGCAGCTTAGAAGCGGGGGGGCACGGGGTTGAGCAGTTCTTC; clone_size: NA; v_call: TRBV7-2; d_call: TRBD2; j_call: TRBJ2-1
cdr3_aa: CASSSREVPNNEQFF; cdr3_nt: TGTGCCAGCAGCTCCAGGGAGGTTCCGAACAATGAGCAGTTCTTC; clone_size: NA; v_call: TRBV7-9; d_call: NA; j_call: TRBJ2-1
cdr3_aa: CASSQDGTGGNQPQHF; cdr3_nt: TGTGCCAGCAGCCAAGATGGGACAGGGGGCAATCAGCCCCAGCATTTT; clone_size: few; v_call: TRBV3-1; d_call: TRBD1; j_call: TRBJ1-5
cdr3_aa: CASSLAPNEGYEQYF; cdr3_nt: TGCGCCAGCAGCTTGGCCCCGAATGAGGGGTACGAGCAGTACTTC; clone_size: NA; v_call: TRBV5-1; d_call: NA; j_call: TRBJ2-7
cdr3_aa: CASSLMDEQYF; cdr3_nt: TGTGCCAGCAGCTTAATGGACGAGCAGTACTTC; clone_size: many; v_call: TRBV11-2; d_call: NA; j_call: TRBJ2-7
cdr3_aa: CASNDEGGRGGTF; cdr3_nt: TGTGCCAGCAATGATGAAGGGGGGCGGGGTGGCACCTTC; clone_size: few; v_call: TRBV28; d_call: NA; j_call: TRBJ1-2
cdr3_aa: CASRGSGTHGGEAFF; cdr3_nt: TGTGCCAGCAGAGGGTCCGGGACCCACGGGGGTGAAGCTTTCTTT; clone_size: few; v_call: TRBV5-4; d_call: NA; j_call: TRBJ1-1
cdr3_aa: CSVEQSEKLFF; cdr3_nt: TGCAGCGTTGAACAATCCGAAAAACTGTTTTTT; clone_size: many; v_call: TRBV29-1; d_call: NA; j_call: TRBJ1-4
cdr3_aa: CASSTSGTPPYEQYF; cdr3_nt: TGTGCCAGCAGTACCTCCGGGACACCACCGTACGAGCAGTACTTC; clone_size: few; v_call: TRBV28; d_call: NA; j_call: TRBJ2-7
cdr3_aa: CAWSLGTDTEAFF; cdr3_nt: TGTGCCTGGAGTCTCGGAACGGACACTGAAGCTTTCTTT; clone_size: NA; v_call: TRBV30; d_call: NA; j_call: TRBJ1-1
cdr3_aa: CASSSPRTYHYEQYF; cdr3_nt: TGTGCCAGCAGCAGTCCCCGAACCTACCACTACGAGCAGTACTTC; clone_size: NA; v_call: TRBV6-1; d_call: NA; j_call: TRBJ2-7
cdr3_aa: CASSAGGAESYEQYF; cdr3_nt: TGCGCCAGCAGCGCAGGGGGCGCCGAGTCCTACGAGCAGTACTTC; clone_size: NA; v_call: TRBV5-1; d_call: TRBD1; j_call: TRBJ2-7
cdr3_aa: CASSRTDEKLFF; cdr3_nt: TGTGCCAGCAGTCGGACGGATGAAAAACTGTTTTTT; clone_size: many; v_call: TRBV12-3/TRBV12-4; d_call: NA; j_call: TRBJ1-4
cdr3_aa: CSVNYEQYF; cdr3_nt: TGCAGTGTTAACTACGAGCAGTACTTC; clone_size: NA; v_call: TRBV20-1; d_call: NA; j_call: TRBJ2-7
cdr3_aa: CATSESGGGAGETQYF; cdr3_nt: TGTGCCACCAGCGAGAGTGGAGGGGGCGCAGGAGAGACCCAGTACTTC; clone_size: NA; v_call: TRBV15; d_call: NA; j_call: TRBJ2-5
cdr3_aa: CSARLSGTSGSMYEQYF; cdr3_nt: TGCAGTGCTAGATTGTCAGGGACGAGCGGGAGTATGTACGAGCAGTACTTC; clone_size: many; v_call: TRBV20-1; d_call: TRBD2; j_call: TRBJ2-7
cdr3_aa: CASSLEGGYGYTF; cdr3_nt: TGTGCCAGCAGTTTAGAAGGGGGATATGGCTACACCTTC; clone_size: many; v_call: TRBV27; d_call: NA; j_call: TRBJ1-2
cdr3_aa: CSAKPGGTDTQYF; cdr3_nt: TGCAGTGCAAAACCCGGGGGCACAGATACGCAGTATTTT; clone_size: NA; v_call: TRBV20-1; d_call: NA; j_call: TRBJ2-3
cdr3_aa: CSAREVPGRLQETQYF; cdr3_nt: TGCAGTGCTAGAGAAGTGCCGGGACGTCTACAAGAGACCCAGTACTTC; clone_size: NA; v_call: TRBV20-1; d_call: NA; j_call: TRBJ2-5
cdr3_aa: CASSSTSSREQYF; cdr3_nt: TGTGCCAGCAGCTCTACTAGCTCCCGCGAGCAGTACTTC; clone_size: few; v_call: TRBV5-6; d_call: NA; j_call: TRBJ2-7
cdr3_aa: CASSQTGTGAQETQYF; cdr3_nt: TGTGCCAGCAGTCAAACAGGGACGGGGGCCCAAGAGACCCAGTACTTC; clone_size: few; v_call: TRBV6-2/TRBV6-3; d_call: NA; j_call: TRBJ2-5
cdr3_aa: CASSSGGLESPYNEQFF; cdr3_nt: TGTGCCAGCAGCTCAGGCGGGTTGGAGAGCCCCTACAATGAGCAGTTCTTC; clone_size: NA; v_call: TRBV7-9; d_call: NA; j_call: TRBJ2-1
cdr3_aa: CASSPRSGGPSSYEQYF; cdr3_nt: TGTGCCAGCTCACCGCGTAGCGGGGGCCCTAGCTCCTACGAGCAGTACTTC; clone_size: few; v_call: TRBV18; d_call: TRBD2; j_call: TRBJ2-7
cdr3_aa: CSGAGVNSPLHF; cdr3_nt: TGCAGTGGGGCGGGGGTCAATTCACCCCTCCACTTT; clone_size: few; v_call: TRBV20-1; d_call: NA; j_call: TRBJ1-6
cdr3_aa: CASSWQGGQETQYF; cdr3_nt: TGTGCCAGCAGTTGGCAGGGGGGCCAAGAGACCCAGTACTTC; clone_size: many; v_call: TRBV12-3/TRBV12-4; d_call: NA; j_call: TRBJ2-5
cdr3_aa: CASTPGQGIYNEQFF; cdr3_nt: TGTGCCAGCACCCCGGGACAGGGAATTTACAATGAGCAGTTCTTC; clone_size: few; v_call: TRBV7-9; d_call: TRBD1; j_call: TRBJ2-1
cdr3_aa: CAATVESGRTHTDTQYF; cdr3_nt: TGTGCCGCCACAGTAGAGAGCGGGAGGACCCACACAGATACGCAGTATTTT; clone_size: many; v_call: TRBV10-3; d_call: TRBD2; j_call: TRBJ2-3
cdr3_aa: CAISESTRDNEQYF; cdr3_nt: TGTGCCATCAGTGAGTCGACAAGGGATAACGAGCAGTACTTC; clone_size: few; v_call: TRBV10-3; d_call: NA; j_call: TRBJ2-7
cdr3_aa: CASRKGEEVNEQFF; cdr3_nt: TGTGCCAGCCGGAAGGGGGAGGAGGTCAATGAGCAGTTCTTC; clone_size: many; v_call: TRBV3-1; d_call: NA; j_call: TRBJ2-1
cdr3_aa: CSARKSGVNTGELFF; cdr3_nt: TGCAGTGCTAGAAAATCAGGGGTTAATACCGGGGAGCTGTTTTTT; clone_size: NA; v_call: TRBV20-1; d_call: NA; j_call: TRBJ2-2
cdr3_aa: CASSLRGPDTGELFF; cdr3_nt: TGTGCCAGCAGCTTGCGGGGGCCGGACACCGGGGAGCTGTTTTTT; clone_size: NA; v_call: TRBV5-5; d_call: NA; j_call: TRBJ2-2
cdr3_aa: CASSPLPESEQYF; cdr3_nt: TGTGCCAGCTCACCCCTACCGGAGTCCGAGCAGTACTTC; clone_size: NA; v_call: TRBV18; d_call: NA; j_call: TRBJ2-7
cdr3_aa: CASSSLGAGGYTQYF; cdr3_nt: TGTGCCAGCAGTTCCTTAGGAGCGGGCGGATATACGCAGTATTTT; clone_size: NA; v_call: TRBV27; d_call: NA; j_call: TRBJ2-3
cdr3_aa: CSAPRGVETQYF; cdr3_nt: TGCAGTGCTCCGCGGGGCGTAGAGACCCAGTACTTC; clone_size: few; v_call: TRBV20-1; d_call: NA; j_call: TRBJ2-5
cdr3_aa: CSARAEGMTKNIQYF; cdr3_nt: TGCAGTGCTAGAGCCGAGGGGATGACCAAAAACATTCAGTACTTC; clone_size: few; v_call: TRBV20-1; d_call: NA; j_call: TRBJ2-4
cdr3_aa: CASGRGIQASNTGELFF; cdr3_nt: TGTGCCAGCGGCCGGGGGATCCAAGCCTCGAACACCGGGGAGCTGTTTTTT; clone_size: NA; v_call: TRBV7-8; d_call: NA; j_call: TRBJ2-2
cdr3_aa: CASSLLLDSYEQYF; cdr3_nt: TGTGCCAGCAGCTTACTATTGGACAGTTACGAGCAGTACTTC; clone_size: many; v_call: TRBV5-6; d_call: NA; j_call: TRBJ2-7
cdr3_aa: CASSLIFTGELFF; cdr3_nt: TGTGCCAGCAGTTTAATCTTTACCGGGGAGCTGTTTTTT; clone_size: few; v_call: TRBV27; d_call: NA; j_call: TRBJ2-2
cdr3_aa: CASSLSAGGKSDTQYF; cdr3_nt: TGTGCCAGCAGTTTATCGGCAGGGGGCAAGTCAGATACGCAGTATTTT; clone_size: few; v_call: TRBV12-3/TRBV12-4; d_call: TRBD1; j_call: TRBJ2-3
cdr3_aa: CASSSGYSNQPQHF; cdr3_nt: TGTGCCAGCAGTTCGGGTTATAGCAATCAGCCCCAGCATTTT; clone_size: many; v_call: TRBV6-2/TRBV6-3; d_call: NA; j_call: TRBJ1-5
cdr3_aa: CASSLGGILDRKHTQYF; cdr3_nt: TGTGCCAGCAGCTTAGGAGGTATTCTGGACAGAAAGCATACGCAGTATTTT; clone_size: NA; v_call: TRBV7-8; d_call: NA; j_call: TRBJ2-3
cdr3_aa: CASSIDSGTGGEEFF; cdr3_nt: TGTGCCAGCAGTATCGATTCCGGGACAGGGGGCGAAGAATTCTTC; clone_size: few; v_call: TRBV6-5; d_call: TRBD1; j_call: TRBJ2-1
cdr3_aa: CARGFGDSAQETQYF; cdr3_nt: TGTGCCAGGGGTTTTGGGGACAGCGCTCAAGAGACCCAGTACTTC; clone_size: NA; v_call: TRBV3-1; d_call: TRBD1; j_call: TRBJ2-5
cdr3_aa: CSVGVGGSETQYF; cdr3_nt: TGCAGCGTCGGAGTAGGGGGCTCAGAGACCCAGTACTTC; clone_size: NA; v_call: TRBV29-1; d_call: TRBD1; j_call: TRBJ2-5
cdr3_aa: CASSPSQETQYF; cdr3_nt: TGTGCCAGCAGTCCGTCCCAAGAGACCCAGTACTTC; clone_size: many; v_call: TRBV18; d_call: NA; j_call: TRBJ2-5
cdr3_aa: CASRQTITALTDTQYF; cdr3_nt: TGTGCCAGCAGACAAACAATCACAGCTCTGACAGATACGCAGTATTTT; clone_size: NA; v_call: TRBV3-1; d_call: NA; j_call: TRBJ2-3
cdr3_aa: CASSIGLANEQYF; cdr3_nt: TGTGCCAGTAGTATCGGACTAGCAAACGAGCAGTACTTC; clone_size: NA; v_call: TRBV19; d_call: TRBD2; j_call: TRBJ2-7